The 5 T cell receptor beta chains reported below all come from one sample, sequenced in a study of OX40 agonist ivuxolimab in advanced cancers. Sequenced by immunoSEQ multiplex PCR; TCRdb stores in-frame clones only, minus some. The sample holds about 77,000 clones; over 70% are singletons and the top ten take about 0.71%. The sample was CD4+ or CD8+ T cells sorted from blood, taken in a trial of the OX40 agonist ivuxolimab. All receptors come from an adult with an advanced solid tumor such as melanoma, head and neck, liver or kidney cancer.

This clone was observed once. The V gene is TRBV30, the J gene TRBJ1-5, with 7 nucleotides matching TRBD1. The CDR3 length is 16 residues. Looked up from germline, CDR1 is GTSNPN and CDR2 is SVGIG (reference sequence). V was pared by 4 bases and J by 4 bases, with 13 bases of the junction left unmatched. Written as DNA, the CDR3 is TGTGCCTGGAAAGACTCTGACAGGGTAGGAAATCAGCCCCAGCATTTT. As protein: CAWKDSDRVGNQPQHF.

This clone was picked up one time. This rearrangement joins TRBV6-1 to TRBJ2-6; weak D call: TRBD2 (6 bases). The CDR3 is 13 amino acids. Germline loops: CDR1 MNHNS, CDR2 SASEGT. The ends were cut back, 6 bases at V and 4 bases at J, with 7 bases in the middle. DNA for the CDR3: TGTGCCAGCAGGGGGAGGGGGGCCAACGTCCTGACTTTC. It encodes CASRGRGANVLTF.

The DNA of the CDR3 is TGCGCCAGCAGCTTTGGGGACAGCGTGGCTTTCTTT. Amino acid sequence: CASSFGDSVAFF. The J gene is TRBJ1-1, the V gene TRBV5-1; 7 nucleotides line up with TRBD1. The J segment lost 11 bases and the V segment lost 2 bases, leaving 6 bases of the junction unmatched. The length of the CDR3 is 12 residues. Looked up from germline, CDR1 is SGHRS and CDR2 is YFSETQ.

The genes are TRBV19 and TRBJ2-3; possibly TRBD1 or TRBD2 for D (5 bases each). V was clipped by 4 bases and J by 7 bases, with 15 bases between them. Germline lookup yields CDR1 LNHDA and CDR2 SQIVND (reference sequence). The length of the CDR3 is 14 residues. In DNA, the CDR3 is TGTGCCAGTAGTACCGGGACGTCGGGGAATACGCAGTATTTT. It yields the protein CASSTGTSGNTQYF.

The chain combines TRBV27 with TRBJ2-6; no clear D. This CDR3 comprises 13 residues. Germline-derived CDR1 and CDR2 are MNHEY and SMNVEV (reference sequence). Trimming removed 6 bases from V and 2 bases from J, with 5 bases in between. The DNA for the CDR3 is TGTGCCAGCAGGCGAGCTGGGGCCAACGTCCTGACTTTC. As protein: CASRRAGANVLTF.